The following is a TCR beta chain sequence with its context. The sample holds many counts of this clonotype. This clone's antigen is unknown. Qualities for individual bases were not recorded, and no much larger clone is one base off. The data derive from a study of regulatory T cells in long-lasting Graves disease listed by TCRdb under 2021. Regarding the study in general: Patients with newly diagnosed Graves' disease had been on antithyroid drugs for under 3 months. This study used TCR sequencing and RNA sequencing of peripheral blood to compare persistent Graves' disease patients against newly diagnosed Graves' disease patients. The study was registered as a clinical trial and conducted in China. A total of around 35 samples underwent TCR sequencing, from around 13 patients with persistent Graves' disease and 20 patients with newly diagnosed Graves' disease.

Interpreted using the paper, the time point label stands for: newly diagnosed GD, antithyroid drugs for less than 3 months. For both TCR sequencing and RNA sequencing, RNA was extracted from PBMCs in TRIzol. The diagnosis of Graves' disease followed American Thyroid Association guidelines. The patients came from an endocrinology department in Xi'an, China. Each patient gave approximately 9 milliliters of peripheral blood, collected in an EDTA anticoagulant tube. Ficoll Paque Plus density gradient separation was used to isolate PBMCs, and no additional T cell sorting was done. An Agilent 2100 Bioanalyzer and agarose gel were used to assess RNA quality, and a NanoDrop 2000 was used to measure RNA concentration. Results and caveats for the whole study, not just this receptor: As a limitation, the authors acknowledged that the small sample size may reduce accuracy. Persistent Graves' disease patients showed lower TCR Shannon entropy and fewer highly expanded clones than newly diagnosed patients, suggesting clonal expansion. Preferential use of TRBV28, TRBJ1-2 and TRBJ2-5 was observed in persistent disease, whereas TRBV20-1 and TRBJ2-1 were favored in newly diagnosed disease. Sequencing and analysis were limited to the TCR beta chain. The study examined only peripheral blood because the primary lesion, thyroid tissue, could not be accessed. More public clonotypes were shared among persistent patients (fewer than 3,000) than among newly diagnosed patients (roughly 1,000).

Counted from cysteine to phenylalanine, this CDR3 has 13 amino acids. The kept DNA is CDR3 alone, 39 bases in frame from the first base. The junction shows trimming of 5 bases on V and 4 bases on J, plus 12 bases between the germline ends. CDR1 is given as MNHNS and CDR2 as SASEGT, both from the germline V gene. To prepare the library, multiplex PCR was applied. The sequencer was an Illumina HiSeq 4000. TCR beta libraries were built with iRepertoire HTBI primers and Arm-PCR amplification of CDR3 regions. Before sequencing, the PCR products underwent gel purification. On the authors' methods: Gene usage analysis of CDR3 amino acid clonotypes relied on the approximately 68 TRBV and 13 to 15 TRBJ segments identified across samples. COPE and FqMerger were used to merge filtered high-quality paired reads into contigs. BLAST was used to align contigs to IMGT TRBV, TRBD and TRBJ reference genes, and CDR3 was defined according to IMGT. Any clonotype with a frequency above 0.1% was classified as a highly expanded clone. Shannon entropy served as the measure of repertoire diversity, while the Gini coefficient captured V-J evenness. Public clonotypes were defined as clonotypes shared by more than one individual. Clones were called with MiXCR by TCRdb after fastp trimmed the public reads at Q25, and only in-frame beta chains were retained. Each entry merges the rows of one CDR3 protein and shows their most common DNA and genes. What appears here as the V and J calls and clone size reflects TCRdb's work, not the paper's. The sample data list under 300,000 distinct CDR3 sequences, and more than 15% of these were observed just once. In total, the top ten clones hold approximately 14% of the sample.

The same specimen was also included in a second study, on T cells in Graves' hyperthyroidism and ophthalmopathy. From the second report: A patient counted as having stable Graves' hyperthyroidism if no progression to ophthalmopathy occurred over 18 months of follow-up. Hyperthyroidism patients were aged 18 to 65 years and newly diagnosed, with disease duration of less than 2 months. Patients with uncontrolled infections, other autoimmune diseases, pregnancy or lactation were excluded. Diagnoses relied on clinical symptoms, serum thyroxine and TRAb, thyroid ultrasound and orbital computed tomography. A first-round RT-PCR of the TCR CDR3 used the HTBI primer set with the Qiagen OneStep RT-PCR kit. Blood samples also contained most of the expanded thyroid clonotypes (frequency above 0.001), which suggests that blood repertoires may reflect thyroid immune responses. Ophthalmopathy was separated from stable hyperthyroidism by a 13 V-J signature model, with just over 85% sensitivity and 81% to 82% specificity obtained in cross-validation and 80%/75% obtained in testing. In validation, the model predicted progression to ophthalmopathy with roughly 66% sensitivity and less than 80% specificity, a median of about 6.7 months before onset. To identify distinguishing TCR V-J signatures, a discovery cohort of about 100 patients was used, comprising roughly 45 with Graves' ophthalmopathy and about 59 with stable Graves' hyperthyroidism. Prospective prediction of ophthalmopathy was tested in an independent validation cohort consisting of 18 to 20 hyperthyroidism patients and approximately 16 patients who later progressed to ophthalmopathy. The 75 to 100 discovery patients were randomly split 7:3 into training and test sets. The study also compared thyroid tissue and blood T-cell repertoires from 5 to 7 Graves' hyperthyroidism patients. After sampling, hyperthyroidism patients received methimazole starting at 30 mg daily, and ophthalmopathy patients received high-dose intravenous methylprednisolone. A second multiplex PCR round built the libraries, followed by size selection and purification. Sequencing of the libraries was done on an Illumina HiSeq2000 using paired-end 100 bp reads. SOAPnuke was used to process the raw data, throwing out any read that contained adapters or uncalled bases, had a mean Phred below 15, or lacked an exact constant-primer or identifier match. COPE v1.2.5 was used to merge the high-quality paired reads, and each unique nucleotide sequence was defined as a clonotype. Clonotypes were aligned to IMGT TRBV, TRBD and TRBJ reference segments using MiTCR v1.1. Analysis was restricted to V-J combinations with a frequency above 0.0001, which covered over 98% of repertoires. A TCS score was defined as the ratio of F50 (clonal expansion) to E x V (chaos), with BLOSUM62-based TCRdist applied between CDR3 peptides within each V-J. Welch's t-statistics and random forest reduced roughly 530 V-J features to roughly 13, which were used in a naive Bayes classifier (R e1071). No statistical method was used to set the sample size in advance, and investigators knew the group allocation. The paper reports TCR Vbeta CDR3 sequencing of 135 peripheral blood samples: approximately 41 ophthalmopathy, some 80 hyperthyroidism and about 17 progressor patients.

The V and J segments used are TRBV6-1 and TRBJ2-7; TRBD1 might be the D gene, on 6 matching bases. This material consisted of peripheral blood mononuclear cells (PBMCs), taken at new diagnosis, from a patient treated with antithyroid drugs. This sequence originates from a woman aged 30 to 39 with Graves disease. Donor details come from another sample of the same person, matched by shared clones. The DNA is as follows: TGTGCCAGCAGTACCGGGACACTTTACGAGCAGTACTTC. It translates as CASSTGTLYEQYF.